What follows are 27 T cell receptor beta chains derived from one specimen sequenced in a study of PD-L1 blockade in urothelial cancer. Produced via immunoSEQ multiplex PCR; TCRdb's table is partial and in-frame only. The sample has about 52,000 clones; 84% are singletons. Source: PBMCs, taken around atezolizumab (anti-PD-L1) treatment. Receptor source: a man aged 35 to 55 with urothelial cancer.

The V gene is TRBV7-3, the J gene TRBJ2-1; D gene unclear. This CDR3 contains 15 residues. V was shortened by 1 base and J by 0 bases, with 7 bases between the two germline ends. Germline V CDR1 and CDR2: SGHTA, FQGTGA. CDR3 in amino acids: CASSLMPSSYNEQFF. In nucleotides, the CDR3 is TGTGCCAGCAGCTTAATGCCGAGCTCCTACAATGAGCAGTTCTTC.

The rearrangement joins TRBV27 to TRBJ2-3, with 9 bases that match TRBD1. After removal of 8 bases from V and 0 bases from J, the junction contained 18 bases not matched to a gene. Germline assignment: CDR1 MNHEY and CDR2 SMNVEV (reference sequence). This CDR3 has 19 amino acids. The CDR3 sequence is CASSSRTGVEAGSTDTQYF. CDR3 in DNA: TGTGCCAGCTCCTCGAGGACAGGGGTGGAGGCGGGAAGCACAGATACGCAGTATTTT.

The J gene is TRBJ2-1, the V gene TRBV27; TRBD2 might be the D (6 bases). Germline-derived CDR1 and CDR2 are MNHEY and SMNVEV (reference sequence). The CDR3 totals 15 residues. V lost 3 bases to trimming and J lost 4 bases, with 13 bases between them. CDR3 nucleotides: TGTGCCAGCAGTTTTAGCGGATTCCCTTACAATGAGCAGTTCTTC. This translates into CASSFSGFPYNEQFF.

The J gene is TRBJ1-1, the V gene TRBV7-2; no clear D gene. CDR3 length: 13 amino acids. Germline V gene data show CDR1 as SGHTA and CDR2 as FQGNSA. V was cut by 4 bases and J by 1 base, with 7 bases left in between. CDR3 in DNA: TGTGCCAGCAGCTCCCATCAGAACACTGAAGCTTTCTTT. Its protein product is CASSSHQNTEAFF.

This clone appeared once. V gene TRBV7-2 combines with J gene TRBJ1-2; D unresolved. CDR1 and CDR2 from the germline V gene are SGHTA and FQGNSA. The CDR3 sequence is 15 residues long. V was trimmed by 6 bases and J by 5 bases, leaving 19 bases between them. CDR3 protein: CASRGEVNINYGYTF. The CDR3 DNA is TGTGCCAGCAGGGGTGAGGTCAACATAAATTATGGCTACACCTTC. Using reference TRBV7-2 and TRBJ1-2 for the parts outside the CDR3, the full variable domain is GAGVSQSPSNKVTEKGKDVELRCDPISGHTALYWYRQSLGQGLEFLIYFQGNSAPDKSGLPSDRFSAERTGGSVSTLTIQRTQQEDSAVYLCASRGEVNINYGYTFGSGTRLTVV.

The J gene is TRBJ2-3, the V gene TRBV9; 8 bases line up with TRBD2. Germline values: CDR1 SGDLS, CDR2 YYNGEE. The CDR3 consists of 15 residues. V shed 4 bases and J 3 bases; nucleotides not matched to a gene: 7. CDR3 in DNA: TGTGCCAGCAGCTCGGAACAGCGGGAGACAGATACGCAGTATTTT. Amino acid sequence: CASSSEQRETDTQYF.

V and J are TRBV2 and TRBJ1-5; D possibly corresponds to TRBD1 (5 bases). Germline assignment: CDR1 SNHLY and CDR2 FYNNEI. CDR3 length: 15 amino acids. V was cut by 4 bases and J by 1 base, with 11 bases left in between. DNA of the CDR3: TGTGCCAGCAGTGGTGGACATAACAGCAATCAGCCCCAGCATTTT. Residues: CASSGGHNSNQPQHF.

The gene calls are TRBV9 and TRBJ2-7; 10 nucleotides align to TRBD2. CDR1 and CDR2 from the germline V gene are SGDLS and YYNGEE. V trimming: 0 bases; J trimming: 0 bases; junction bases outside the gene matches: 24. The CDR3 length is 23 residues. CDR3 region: CASSVGPPVTGGVAGGLSYEQYF. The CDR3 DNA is TGTGCCAGCAGCGTAGGCCCTCCAGTCACAGGGGGGGTAGCGGGAGGCCTCTCCTACGAGCAGTACTTC.

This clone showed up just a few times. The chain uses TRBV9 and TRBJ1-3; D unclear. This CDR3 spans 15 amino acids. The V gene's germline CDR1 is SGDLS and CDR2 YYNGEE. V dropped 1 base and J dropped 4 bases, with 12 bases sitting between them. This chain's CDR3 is CASSVLEGIGNTIYF. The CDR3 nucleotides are TGTGCCAGCAGCGTACTGGAGGGCATCGGAAACACCATATATTTT.

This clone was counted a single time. The CDR3 region has the DNA TGTGCCACCCGAAACGACAGGTCGAACACTGAAGCTTTCTTT. Protein sequence: CATRNDRSNTEAFF. This chain joins TRBV19 and TRBJ1-1; TRBD1 might be the D (6 bases). CDR3 size: 14 residues. V gave up 10 bases and J gave up 1 base, with 16 bases separating them. The germline CDR1 and CDR2 sequences are LNHDA and SQIVND (reference sequence). Full variable domain (remainder filled in from reference TRBV19 and TRBJ1-1): DGGITQSPKYLFRKEGQNVTLSCEQNLNHDAMYWYRQDPGQGLRLIYYSQIVNDFQKGDIAEGYSVSREKKESFPLTVTSAQKNPTAFYLCATRNDRSNTEAFFGQGTRLTVV.

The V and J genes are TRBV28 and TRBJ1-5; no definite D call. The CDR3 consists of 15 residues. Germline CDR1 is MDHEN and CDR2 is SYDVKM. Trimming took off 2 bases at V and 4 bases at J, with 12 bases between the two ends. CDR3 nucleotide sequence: TGTGCCAGCAGTTTAAGTGGCGGGAAGAATCAGCCCCAGCATTTT. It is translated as CASSLSGGKNQPQHF.

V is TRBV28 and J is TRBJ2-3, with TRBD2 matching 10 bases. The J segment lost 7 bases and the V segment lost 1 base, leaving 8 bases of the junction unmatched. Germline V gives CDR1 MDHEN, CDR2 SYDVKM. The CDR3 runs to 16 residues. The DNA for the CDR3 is TGTGCCAGCAGTTTATTGCGAGCGGGAGGGGTATATACGCAGTATTTT. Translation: CASSLLRAGGVYTQYF.

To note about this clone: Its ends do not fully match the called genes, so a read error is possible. CDR3 region: CASSPNSF. CDR3 nucleotide sequence: TGTGCCAGCAGCCCCAACTCTTTT. This chain uses TRBV7-9 with TRBJ1-3; D is undetermined. The CDR3 covers 8 residues. CDR1 and CDR2 (germline): SEHNR, FQNEAQ (reference sequence).

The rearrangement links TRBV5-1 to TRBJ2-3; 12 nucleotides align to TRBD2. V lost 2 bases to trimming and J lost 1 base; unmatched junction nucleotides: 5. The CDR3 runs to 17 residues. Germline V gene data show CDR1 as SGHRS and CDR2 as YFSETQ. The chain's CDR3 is CASSFLASGRGTDTQYF. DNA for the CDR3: TGCGCCAGCAGCTTCTTGGCTAGCGGGAGGGGCACAGATACGCAGTATTTT. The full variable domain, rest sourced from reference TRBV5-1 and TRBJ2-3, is KAGVTQTPRYLIKTRGQQVTLSCSPISGHRSVSWYQQTPGQGLQFLFEYFSETQRNKGNFPGRFSGRQFSNSRSEMNVSTLELGDSALYLCASSFLASGRGTDTQYFGPGTRLTVL.

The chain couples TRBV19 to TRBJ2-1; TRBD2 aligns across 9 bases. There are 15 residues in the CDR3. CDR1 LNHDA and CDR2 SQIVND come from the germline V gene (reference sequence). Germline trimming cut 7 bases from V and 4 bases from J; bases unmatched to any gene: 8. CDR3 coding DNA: TGTGCCAGTAAAGCGGGGGGAGAACTGTACAATGAGCAGTTCTTC. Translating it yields CASKAGGELYNEQFF.

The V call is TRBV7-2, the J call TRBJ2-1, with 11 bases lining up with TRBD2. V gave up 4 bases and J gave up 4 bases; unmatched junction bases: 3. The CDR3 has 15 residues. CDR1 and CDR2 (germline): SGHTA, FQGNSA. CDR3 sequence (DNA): TGTGCCAGCAGCTCCCTAGCGGGAGGATACAATGAGCAGTTCTTC. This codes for CASSSLAGGYNEQFF.

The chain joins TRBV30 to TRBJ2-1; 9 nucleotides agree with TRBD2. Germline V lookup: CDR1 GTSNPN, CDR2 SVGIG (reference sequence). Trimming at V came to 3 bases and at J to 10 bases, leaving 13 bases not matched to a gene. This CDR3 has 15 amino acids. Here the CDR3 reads CAWRSPSGAAGEQFF. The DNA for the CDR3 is TGTGCCTGGAGGTCGCCTAGCGGGGCGGCGGGGGAGCAGTTCTTC.

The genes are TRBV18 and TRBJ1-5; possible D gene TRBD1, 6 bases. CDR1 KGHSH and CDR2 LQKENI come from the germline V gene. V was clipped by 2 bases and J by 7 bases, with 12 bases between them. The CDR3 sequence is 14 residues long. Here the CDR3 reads CASSPSGTGQPQHF. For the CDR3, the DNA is TGTGCCAGCTCACCATCGGGCACAGGGCAGCCCCAGCATTTT.

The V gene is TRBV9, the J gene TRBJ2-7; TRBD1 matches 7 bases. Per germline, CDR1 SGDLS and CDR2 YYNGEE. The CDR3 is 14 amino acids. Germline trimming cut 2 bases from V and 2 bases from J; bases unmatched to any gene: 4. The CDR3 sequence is CASSVGQLPYEQYF. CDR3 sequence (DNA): TGTGCCAGCAGCGTGGGACAGTTACCCTACGAGCAGTACTTC.

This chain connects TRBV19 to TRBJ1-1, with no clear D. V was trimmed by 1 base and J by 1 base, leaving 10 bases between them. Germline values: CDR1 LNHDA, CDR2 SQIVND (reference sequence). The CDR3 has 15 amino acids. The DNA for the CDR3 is TGTGCCAGTAGTATAGCGAGAAGATGGAACACTGAAGCTTTCTTT. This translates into CASSIARRWNTEAFF.

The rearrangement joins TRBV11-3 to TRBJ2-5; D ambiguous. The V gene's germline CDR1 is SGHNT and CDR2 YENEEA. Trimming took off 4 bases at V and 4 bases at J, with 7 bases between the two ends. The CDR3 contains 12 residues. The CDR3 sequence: CASSSGGETQYF. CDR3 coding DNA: TGTGCCAGCAGCTCGGGTGGAGAGACCCAGTACTTC.

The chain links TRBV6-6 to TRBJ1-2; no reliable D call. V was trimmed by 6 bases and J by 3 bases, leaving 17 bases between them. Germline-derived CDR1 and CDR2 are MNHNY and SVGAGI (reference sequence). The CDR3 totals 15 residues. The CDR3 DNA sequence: TGTGCCAGCAGGGTTTTACGACATTTGGACTATGGCTACACCTTC. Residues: CASRVLRHLDYGYTF.

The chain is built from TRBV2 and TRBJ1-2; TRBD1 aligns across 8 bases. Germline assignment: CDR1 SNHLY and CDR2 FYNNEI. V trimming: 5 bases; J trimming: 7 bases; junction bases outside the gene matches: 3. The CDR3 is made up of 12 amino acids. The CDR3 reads CASSTGQGGYTF. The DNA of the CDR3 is TGTGCCAGCAGTACAGGACAGGGTGGCTACACCTTC.

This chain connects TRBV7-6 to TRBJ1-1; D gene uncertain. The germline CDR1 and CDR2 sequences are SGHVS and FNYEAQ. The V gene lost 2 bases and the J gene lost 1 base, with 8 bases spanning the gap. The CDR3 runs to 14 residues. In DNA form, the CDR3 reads TGTGCCAGCAGCTTACCGGGAGGGAACACTGAAGCTTTCTTT. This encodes CASSLPGGNTEAFF.

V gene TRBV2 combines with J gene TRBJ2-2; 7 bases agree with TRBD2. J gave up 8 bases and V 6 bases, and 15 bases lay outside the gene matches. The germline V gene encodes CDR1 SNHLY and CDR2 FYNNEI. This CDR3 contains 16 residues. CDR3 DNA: TGTGCCAGCAGGCCCGGGACTACGTCTCAGGGAGGGGAGCTGTTTTTT. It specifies CASRPGTTSQGGELFF.

CDR3 amino acids: CASSFYPPAGGRNEQFF. CDR3 sequence (DNA): TGTGCCAGCAGTTTTTATCCCCCAGCGGGAGGTAGGAATGAGCAGTTCTTC. This chain uses TRBV27 with TRBJ2-1; 9 positions match TRBD2. CDR3 size: 17 residues. The V and J ends lost 3 bases and 7 bases, in that order; junction bases with no gene match: 13. Germline CDR1 and CDR2: MNHEY and SMNVEV (reference sequence).

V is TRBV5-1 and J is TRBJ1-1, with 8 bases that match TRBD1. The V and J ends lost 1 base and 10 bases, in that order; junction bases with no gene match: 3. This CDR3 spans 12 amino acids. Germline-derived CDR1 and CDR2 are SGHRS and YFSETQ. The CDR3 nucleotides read TGCGCCAGCAGCTTGCAGGGGGCGAGAGCTTTCTTT. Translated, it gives CASSLQGARAFF.